What follows are 15 T cell receptor beta chains derived from one specimen sequenced in a study of shared clonotypes between healthy human individuals. Data came from immunoSEQ multiplex PCR; TCRdb stores just in-frame clones and leaves some out. Of over a million clones listed, around 78% are singletons. Sequenced: memory CD4+ T cells from PBMCs. Subset specified: CD45RA-negative fraction. These TCRs come from a man aged 18-30 years in good health. Some clones in this sample may be carry-over from other donors' samples.

With respect to this clone: This likely came from a read error, as a far larger clone is one base away. The chain links TRBV6-4 to TRBJ1-1; no firm D call. CDR3 size: 13 residues. V was clipped by 4 bases and J by 10 bases, with 16 bases between them. Germline loops: CDR1 MRHNA, CDR2 SNTAGT. This CDR3 is CASSGGIGKGAFF. For the CDR3, the DNA is TGTGCCAGCAGTGGAGGGATAGGGAAAGGAGCTTTCTTT.

The V call is TRBV7-2, the J call TRBJ1-1; D is undetermined. This CDR3 contains 14 residues. Germline V lookup: CDR1 SGHTA, CDR2 FQGNSA. V was shortened by 1 base and J by 1 base, with 7 bases between the two germline ends. The chain's CDR3 is CASSLGPTNTEAFF. In DNA, the CDR3 is TGTGCCAGCAGCTTAGGGCCCACGAACACTGAAGCTTTCTTT.

The chain couples TRBV27 to TRBJ1-3; a weak D match, TRBD1 (6 bases). The V gene lost 6 bases and the J gene lost 4 bases, with 19 bases spanning the gap. The CDR3 length is 16 residues. CDR1 and CDR2 from the germline V gene are MNHEY and SMNVEV (reference sequence). CDR3 nucleotide sequence: TGTGCCAGCAGGCGATCCGGGACACCGATAGGAAACACCATATATTTT. Translation gives CASRRSGTPIGNTIYF.

The chain has TRBV7-3 and TRBJ2-6, with D possibly matching TRBD1 (6 bases). Germline lookup yields CDR1 SGHTA and CDR2 FQGTGA. The germline V and J ends were trimmed by 5 bases and 1 base, with 9 bases remaining between them. The CDR3 runs to 15 residues. In DNA form, the CDR3 reads TGTGCCAGCAGCCCAACAGGGTCTGGGGCCAACGTCCTGACTTTC. Its translation is CASSPTGSGANVLTF.

The gene calls are TRBV15 and TRBJ2-3; D is perhaps TRBD1 (5 bases). Trimming pared 1 base from V and 0 bases from J, leaving 8 bases between. This CDR3 is built from 15 residues. CDR1 and CDR2 (germline): LNHNV, YYDKDF (reference sequence). CDR3 coding DNA: TGTGCCACCAGCAGAGTCCAGGGAAGCACAGATACGCAGTATTTT. This encodes CATSRVQGSTDTQYF.

V gene TRBV15 combines with J gene TRBJ2-1; D unclear. Germline V gives CDR1 LNHNV, CDR2 YYDKDF (reference sequence). V lost 1 base and J 9 bases, leaving 10 bases between the germline ends. The length of the CDR3 is 13 residues. The CDR3 nucleotides are TGTGCCACCAGCAGAGTCGTTCTGGGTGAGCAGTTCTTC. Translation gives CATSRVVLGEQFF. The full variable domain, rest sourced from reference TRBV15 and TRBJ2-1, is DAMVIQNPRYQVTQFGKPVTLSCSQTLNHNVMYWYQQKSSQAPKLLFHYYDKDFNNEADTPDNFQSRRPNTSFCFLDIRSPGLGDTAMYLCATSRVVLGEQFFGPGTRLTVL.

The chain is built from TRBV2 and TRBJ2-1; 14 nucleotides agree with TRBD2. The junction had 14 bases not matched to a gene; V was cut back by 10 bases and J by 9 bases. Germline V gives CDR1 SNHLY, CDR2 FYNNEI. The CDR3 totals 16 residues. The CDR3 is CAILPGTSGRVGEQFF. The CDR3 DNA reads as TGTGCCATCCTTCCCGGGACTAGCGGGAGAGTTGGTGAGCAGTTCTTC.

This clone was recorded only once. The chain carries TRBV5-1 and TRBJ2-5; 7 bases agree with TRBD1. The trim removed 6 bases at V and 6 bases at J, leaving 8 bases unmatched. CDR1 SGHRS and CDR2 YFSETQ come from the germline V gene. The CDR3 runs to 13 residues. CDR3 sequence: CASTLTGPQTQYF. The DNA for the CDR3 is TGCGCCAGCACCCTGACAGGGCCACAGACCCAGTACTTC.

The J gene is TRBJ1-1, the V gene TRBV9, with no clear D. The CDR3 has 15 residues. Germline V gene lookup returns CDR1 SGDLS and CDR2 YYNGEE. The germline V and J ends were trimmed by 4 bases and 1 base, with 14 bases remaining between them. The CDR3 region has the DNA TGTGCCAGCAGCCTCATCGGGCGGCCGAACACTGAAGCTTTCTTT. Amino acids: CASSLIGRPNTEAFF.

This sequence joins TRBV5-1 and TRBJ2-3; TRBD2 agrees at 10 bases. Trimming at V came to 2 bases and at J to 4 bases, leaving 7 bases not matched to a gene. The CDR3 extends over 16 amino acids. Germline V lookup: CDR1 SGHRS, CDR2 YFSETQ. The CDR3 DNA is TGCGCCAGCAGCTTACTAGCGGGACCCGTCGCAGATACGCAGTATTTT. It encodes CASSLLAGPVADTQYF.

The V gene is TRBV7-8, the J gene TRBJ2-1; TRBD2 aligns across 8 bases. V trimming: 2 bases; J trimming: 6 bases; junction bases outside the gene matches: 12. The CDR3 runs to 17 residues. In germline, CDR1 is SGHVS, CDR2 FQNEAQ. CDR3 amino acids: CASSLFNLGLAGNEQFF. The CDR3 DNA is TGTGCCAGCAGCTTATTCAATTTGGGTCTAGCGGGCAATGAGCAGTTCTTC.

The chain recombines TRBV15 with TRBJ2-1; D perhaps matches TRBD2 (5 bases). V lost 1 base and J lost 2, with 9 bases in between. This CDR3 is built from 15 residues. CDR1 LNHNV and CDR2 YYDKDF come from the germline V gene (reference sequence). The CDR3 region is CATSRGGLTYNEQFF. The CDR3, as DNA: TGTGCCACCAGCAGAGGCGGGCTAACCTACAATGAGCAGTTCTTC.

The CDR3 spells CASSRGGSYQPQHF. The CDR3 DNA reads TGCGCCAGCAGCAGAGGGGGGAGCTATCAGCCCCAGCATTTT. This sequence joins TRBV10-2 and TRBJ1-5; D possibly corresponds to TRBD1 (6 bases). Germline-derived CDR1 and CDR2 are WSHSY and SAAADI. V lost 6 bases, J lost 5 bases, and 14 bases lay in between. The CDR3 contains 14 residues.

CDR3 sequence: CSASREKLFF. In DNA form, the CDR3 reads TGCAGTGCTAGTCGCGAAAAACTGTTTTTT. The chain has TRBV20-1 and TRBJ1-4; D is unresolved. Deletions cut 3 bases from V and 8 bases from J, with 4 bases between. The CDR3 is 10 amino acids. Looked up from germline, CDR1 is DFQATT and CDR2 is SNEGSKA (reference sequence).

The chain carries TRBV7-2 and TRBJ2-7; no clear D. This CDR3 is 13 amino acids long. Trimming shortened V by 1 base and J by 8 bases, and 12 bases separated the two germline ends. From germline, CDR1 is SGHTA and CDR2 FQGNSA. CDR3: CASSLGSGSKQYF. CDR3 bases: TGTGCCAGCAGCTTAGGATCCGGGTCTAAGCAGTACTTC.